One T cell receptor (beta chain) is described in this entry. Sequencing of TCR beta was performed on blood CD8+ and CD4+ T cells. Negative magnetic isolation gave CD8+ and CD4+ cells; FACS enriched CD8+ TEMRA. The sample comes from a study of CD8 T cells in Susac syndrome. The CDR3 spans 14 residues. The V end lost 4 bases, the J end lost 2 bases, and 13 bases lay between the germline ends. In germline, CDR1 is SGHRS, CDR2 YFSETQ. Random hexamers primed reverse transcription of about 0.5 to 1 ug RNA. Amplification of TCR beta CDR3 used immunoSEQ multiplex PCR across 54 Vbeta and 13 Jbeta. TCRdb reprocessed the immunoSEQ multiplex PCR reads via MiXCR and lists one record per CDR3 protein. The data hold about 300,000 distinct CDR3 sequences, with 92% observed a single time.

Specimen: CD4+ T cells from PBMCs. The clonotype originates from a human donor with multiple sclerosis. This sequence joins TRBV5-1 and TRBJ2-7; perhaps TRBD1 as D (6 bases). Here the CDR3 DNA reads TGCGCCAGCAGCCTCCAGGGGATAACCTACGAGCAGTACTTC. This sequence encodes CASSLQGITYEQYF.